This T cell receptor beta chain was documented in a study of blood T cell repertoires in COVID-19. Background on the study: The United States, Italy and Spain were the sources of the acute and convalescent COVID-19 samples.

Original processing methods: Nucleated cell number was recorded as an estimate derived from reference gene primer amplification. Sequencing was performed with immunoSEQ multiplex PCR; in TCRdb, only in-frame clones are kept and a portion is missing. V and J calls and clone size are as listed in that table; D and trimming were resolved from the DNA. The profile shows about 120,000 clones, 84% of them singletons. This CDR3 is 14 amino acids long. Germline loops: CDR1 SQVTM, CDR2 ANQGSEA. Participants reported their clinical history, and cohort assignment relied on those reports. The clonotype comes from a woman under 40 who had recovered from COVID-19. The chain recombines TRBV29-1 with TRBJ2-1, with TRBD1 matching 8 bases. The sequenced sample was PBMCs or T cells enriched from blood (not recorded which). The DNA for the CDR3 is TGCAGAGTGGGACAGGTAAACTCCTACAATGAGCAGTTCTTC. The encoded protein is CRVGQVNSYNEQFF.